A selection of T cell receptor beta chains follows, all from one sample in a study of cytomegalovirus exposure and HLA in healthy donors. TCRdb's table, derived via immunoSEQ multiplex PCR, lists solely in-frame clones and lacks some. The data contain some 65,000 clones, 60% to 65% of them singletons. Input material: PBMCs. The receptors here all came from a man aged 30 to 39 in good health and CMV-seronegative. Both conserved end residues are part of each CDR3. The D gene is left open where the match is weak. Clone size appears in some rows only: once, few, many, or a class for an expanded clone.

once	TRBV2	17	TRBJ2-5	.	TGTGCCAGCAGCCGGACTCCGGGAGATGAGTTTGAAGAGACCCAGTACTTC	CASSRTPGDEFEETQYF
once	TRBV14	16	TRBJ2-5	.	TGTGCCAGCAGCCACTTTGCGGGGGCGTCCGTGGAGACCCAGTACTTC	CASSHFAGASVETQYF
.	TRBV7-3	15	TRBJ1-2	TRBD1	TGTGCCAGCAGCTTAGGACCCGGGACAGTCTCAACTTACACCTTC	CASSLGPGTVSTYTF
few	TRBV7-8	15	TRBJ1-6	TRBD1	TGTGCCAGCAGCCCAGAAGGAGGGGGCGGTTCACCCCTCCACTTT	CASSPEGGGGSPLHF
.	TRBV4-1	17	TRBJ2-7	TRBD1	TGCGCCAGCAGCCAAGTCGCACCGGGACAGAACTCCTACGAGCAGTACTTC	CASSQVAPGQNSYEQYF
.	TRBV6-5	13	TRBJ2-7	TRBD2	TGTGCCAGCAGCCCGGGGGGGCTATACGAGCAGTACTTC	CASSPGGLYEQYF
.	TRBV6-1	12	TRBJ1-2	.	TGTGCCAGCAGTGAAGTTGGGGAGGGCTACACCTTC	CASSEVGEGYTF
.	TRBV6-1	16	TRBJ2-7	.	TGTGCCAGCAGTGAATGGTTTGGGCAGGGCCTCTACGAGCAGTACTTC	CASSEWFGQGLYEQYF
few	TRBV5-6	14	TRBJ1-4	TRBD1	TGTGCCAGCAGCCTGGGACAGGATAATGAAAAACTGTTTTTT	CASSLGQDNEKLFF
.	TRBV9	16	TRBJ2-5	TRBD1	TGTGCCAGCAGCGAGGCCGAGACAGGGGGCGCGGAGACCCAGTACTTC	CASSEAETGGAETQYF
.	TRBV27	14	TRBJ2-7	TRBD1	TGTGCCAGCAGTGTTCGCACAGGGGACTACGAGCAGTACTTC	CASSVRTGDYEQYF
few	TRBV6-4	15	TRBJ2-3	TRBD2	TGTGCCAGCAGTCTGTTTGGGGGGGAGGGAGATACGCAGTATTTT	CASSLFGGEGDTQYF
.	TRBV19	14	TRBJ1-1	.	TGTGCCAGTAGTATCTCGGGGTTGACCACTGAAGCTTTCTTT	CASSISGLTTEAFF
.	TRBV5-4	16	TRBJ2-1	TRBD2	TGTGCCAGCAGCGTCGACCTAGCGGGGGGGCGCGATGAGCAGTTCTTC	CASSVDLAGGRDEQFF
.	TRBV7-2	17	TRBJ2-2	.	TGTGCCAGCAGCTTAGTGGCTGGGCTCCTGAACACCGGGGAGCTGTTTTTT	CASSLVAGLLNTGELFF
once	TRBV25-1	16	TRBJ1-1	TRBD1	TGTGCCAGCAGTGAATGGGGGGACAGGGTGAACACTGAAGCTTTCTTT	CASSEWGDRVNTEAFF
.	TRBV7-9	12	TRBJ2-7	.	TGTGCCAGCAGCCTCGACAGCTCGGGGCAGTACTTC	CASSLDSSGQYF
.	TRBV6-5	14	TRBJ1-1	TRBD1	TGTGCCAGCAGTTACTCGACAGGGGGCCTCGAAGCTTTCTTT	CASSYSTGGLEAFF